This T cell receptor beta chain is drawn from a study of blood T cell repertoires in COVID-19. Repertoires were generated with immunoSEQ multiplex PCR, while TCRdb's copy carries only in-frame clones and drops some. Of around 100,000 clones listed, just under 90% are singletons. The CDR3 is 14 residues long. With 4 bases removed from V and 0 bases from J, the gap between germline ends came to 7 bases. Germline values: CDR1 SGHTA, CDR2 FQGNSA. The J gene is TRBJ2-1, the V gene TRBV7-2, with D possibly matching TRBD2 (6 bases). Sequencing input: peripheral blood. This TCR was recovered from a human donor in a cohort sampled during active COVID-19. Here the CDR3 DNA reads TGTGCCAGCAGCTCGGGGGACTCCTACAATGAGCAGTTCTTC. Encoded protein: CASSSGDSYNEQFF. The complete variable domain, with remaining parts taken from reference TRBV7-2 and TRBJ2-1, reads GAGVSQSPSNKVTEKGKDVELRCDPISGHTALYWYRQSLGQGLEFLIYFQGNSAPDKSGLPSDRFSAERTGGSVSTLTIQRTQQEDSAVYLCASSSGDSYNEQFFGPGTRLTVL.